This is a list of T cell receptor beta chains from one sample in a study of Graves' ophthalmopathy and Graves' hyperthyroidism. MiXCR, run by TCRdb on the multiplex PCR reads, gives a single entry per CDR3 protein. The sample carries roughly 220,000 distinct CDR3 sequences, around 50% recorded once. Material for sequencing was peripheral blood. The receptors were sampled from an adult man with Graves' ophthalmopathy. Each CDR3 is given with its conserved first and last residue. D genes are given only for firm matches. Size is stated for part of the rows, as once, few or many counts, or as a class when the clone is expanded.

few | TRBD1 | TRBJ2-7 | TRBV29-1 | TGCAGCGTTGAAGACGACAGGGGGCGGGAGCAGTACTTC | CSVEDDRGREQYF
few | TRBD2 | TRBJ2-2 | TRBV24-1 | TGTGCCACCGAGAGGAGCGGGGAACTAAACACCGGGGAGCTGTTTTTT | CATERSGELNTGELFF
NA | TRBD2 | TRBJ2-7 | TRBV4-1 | TGCGCCAGCAGCATCCAACTAGCGGACGAGCAGTACTTC | CASSIQLADEQYF
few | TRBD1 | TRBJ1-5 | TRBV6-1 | TGTGCCAGCAGTGAAGGGACAGGAAGTCGGCAGCCCCAGCATTTT | CASSEGTGSRQPQHF
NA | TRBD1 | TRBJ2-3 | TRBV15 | TGTGCCACCAGCAGCCGACAGGGCACACATACGCAGTATTTT | CATSSRQGTHTQYF
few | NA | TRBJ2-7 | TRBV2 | TGTGCCAGCAGTAAAGGTTACGAGCAGTACTTC | CASSKGYEQYF
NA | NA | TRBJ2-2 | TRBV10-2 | TGCGCCAGCAGGAAGCGCTCCGGGGAGCTGTTTTTT | CASRKRSGELFF
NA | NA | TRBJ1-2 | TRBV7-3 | TGTGCCAGCAGCGTCCAGCCCCAAGGCTCAGGCTACACCTTC | CASSVQPQGSGYTF
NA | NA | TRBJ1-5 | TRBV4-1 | TGCGCCAGCAGCCAAGAAGGGGTGCGGCAGCCCCAGCATTTT | CASSQEGVRQPQHF
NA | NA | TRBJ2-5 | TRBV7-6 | TGTGCCAGCAGCGAGAGGCCACCTCAAGAGACCCAGTACTTC | CASSERPPQETQYF
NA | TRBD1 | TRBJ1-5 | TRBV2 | TGTGCCAGCAGTTCGGCGCGACCGACAGGGACAGGGGGCAGCAAGCCCCAGCATTTT | CASSSARPTGTGGSKPQHF
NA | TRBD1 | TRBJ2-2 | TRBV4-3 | TGCGCCAGCAGCCAAGGACCACAGGGGACCGGGGAGCTGTTTTTT | CASSQGPQGTGELFF
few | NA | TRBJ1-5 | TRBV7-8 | TGTGCCAGCAGCTTAACGGGTAACAGAAATCAGCCCCAGCATTTT | CASSLTGNRNQPQHF
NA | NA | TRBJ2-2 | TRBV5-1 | TGCGCCAGCAGCGGCGGAACTAGCACCGGGGAGCTGTTTTTT | CASSGGTSTGELFF
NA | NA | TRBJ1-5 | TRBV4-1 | TGCGCCAGCAGCCAAGGAGTAGGACCGAACAATCAGCCCCAGCATTTT | CASSQGVGPNNQPQHF
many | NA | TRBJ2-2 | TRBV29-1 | TGCAGCGTTGAGGCAGGAAGGGCCCGGGAGCTGTTTTTT | CSVEAGRARELFF
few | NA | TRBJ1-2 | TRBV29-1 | TGCAGCGTCTTAGAGGGTCGCGGCTACACCTTC | CSVLEGRGYTF
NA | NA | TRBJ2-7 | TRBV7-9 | TGTGCCAGCAGCCTTGACCGGCTAGGGATAACCTACGAGCAGTACTTC | CASSLDRLGITYEQYF
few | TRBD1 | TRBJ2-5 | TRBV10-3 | TGTGCCAGCAGTGACTTGCCGGGACAGGGGGAAGTGGAGACCCAGTACTTC | CASSDLPGQGEVETQYF
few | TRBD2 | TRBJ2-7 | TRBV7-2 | TGTGCCAGCAGCCGGACTAGCGGGAGCTCCTACGAGCAGTACTTC | CASSRTSGSSYEQYF
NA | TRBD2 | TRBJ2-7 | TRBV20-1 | TGCAGTTCTCCGGGACTAGCGGCCGAGGGCGAGCAGTACTTC | CSSPGLAAEGEQYF
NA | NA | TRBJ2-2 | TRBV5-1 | TGCGCCAGCAGCTTGGGAGATAACACCGGGGAGCTGTTTTTT | CASSLGDNTGELFF
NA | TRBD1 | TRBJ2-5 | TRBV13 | TGTGCCAGCAGCACCCGGGACAGGGTGGGCGAGACCCAGTACTTC | CASSTRDRVGETQYF
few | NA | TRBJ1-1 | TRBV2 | TGTGCCAGCAGTGAGGGGTGGGCCACTGAAGCTTTCTTT | CASSEGWATEAFF
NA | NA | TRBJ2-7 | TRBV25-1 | TGTGCCAGCAGCCCCATGGGGTCAGAGGGGGGAACCTACGAGCAGTACTTC | CASSPMGSEGGTYEQYF
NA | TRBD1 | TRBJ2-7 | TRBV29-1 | TGCAGCATACTGACAGGGACGCACGAGCAGTACTTC | CSILTGTHEQYF
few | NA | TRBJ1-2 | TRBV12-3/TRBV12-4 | TGTGCCAGCAGACCCACAGGCCTTCAGTATGGCTACACCTTC | CASRPTGLQYGYTF
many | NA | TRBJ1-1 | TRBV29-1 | TGCAGCGTTGTTTTGACGGGCGGCACTGAAGCTTTCTTT | CSVVLTGGTEAFF
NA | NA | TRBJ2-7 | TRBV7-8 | TGTGCCAGCAGCACCCCGGACGAGCAGTACTTC | CASSTPDEQYF
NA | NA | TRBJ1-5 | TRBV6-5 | TGTGCCAGCAGTTTGGGGAGTTTGGGCAATCAGCCCCAGCATTTT | CASSLGSLGNQPQHF
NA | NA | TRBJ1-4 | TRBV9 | TGTGCCAGCAGCGTCAAGACAGGAAATGAAAAACTGTTTTTT | CASSVKTGNEKLFF
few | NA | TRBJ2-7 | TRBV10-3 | TGTGCCAGCCTATCGACCACCCCCTACGAGCAGTACTTC | CASLSTTPYEQYF
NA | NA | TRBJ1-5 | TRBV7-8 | TGTGCCAGCAGCTTAGAGGGGGGAGGTCAGCCCCAGCATTTT | CASSLEGGGQPQHF
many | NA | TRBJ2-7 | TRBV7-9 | TGTGCCAGCAGCTCCTTCAACAGGGCTTCCTACGAGCAGTACTTC | CASSSFNRASYEQYF
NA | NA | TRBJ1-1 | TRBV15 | TGTGCCACCAGCAGACAAGTCGGGATGACCAACCCCGAAGCTTTCTTT | CATSRQVGMTNPEAFF
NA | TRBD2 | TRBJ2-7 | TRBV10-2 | TGCGCCAGCAGGGACCTAGCGGGAGCCTACGAGCAGTACTTC | CASRDLAGAYEQYF
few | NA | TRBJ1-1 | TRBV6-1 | TGTGCCAGCAGTGAAACGTACACTGAAGCTTTCTTT | CASSETYTEAFF
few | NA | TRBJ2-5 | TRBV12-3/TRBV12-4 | TGTGCCAGCAGGCCTTTAGCGGACCAAGAGACCCAGTACTTC | CASRPLADQETQYF
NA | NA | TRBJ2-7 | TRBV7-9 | TGTGCCAGCAGCTTATACAACAGAGCCTACGAGCAGTACTTC | CASSLYNRAYEQYF
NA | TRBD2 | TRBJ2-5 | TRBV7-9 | TGTGCCAGCAGCTTAGCAATAGCGGGAGTCCAAGAGACCCAGTACTTC | CASSLAIAGVQETQYF
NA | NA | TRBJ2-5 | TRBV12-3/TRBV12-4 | TGTGCCAGCAGTTCCGGGGTTCTTAAGGGAGAGACCCAGTACTTC | CASSSGVLKGETQYF
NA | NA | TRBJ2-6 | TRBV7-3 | TGTGCCAGCAGCGACAGTCCCCCTGGGGCCAACGTCCTGACTTTC | CASSDSPPGANVLTF
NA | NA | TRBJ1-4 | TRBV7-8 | TGTGCCAGCAGTCCCCGGGACGGCCTAAAAGTGTTTTTT | CASSPRDGLKVFF
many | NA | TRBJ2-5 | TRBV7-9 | TGTGCCAGCAGGGACCCTGAGAGGTCAGCTAGTCCGTCCTTC | CASRDPERSASPSF
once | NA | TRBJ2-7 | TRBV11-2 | TGTGCCAGCAGCTTAGCGTCAGGGTTGTACGAGCAGTACTTC | CASSLASGLYEQYF
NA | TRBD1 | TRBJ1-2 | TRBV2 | TGTGCCAGCAGCCAGGGGGACAGGGGGCACGGCTACACCTTC | CASSQGDRGHGYTF
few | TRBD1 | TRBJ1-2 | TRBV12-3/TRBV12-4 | TGTGCCAGCACCCGGGGACAGGGAAATGGCTACACCTTC | CASTRGQGNGYTF
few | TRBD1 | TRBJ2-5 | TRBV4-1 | TGCGCCACCGGACAGGCCCCCGACCAAGAGACCCAGTACTTC | CATGQAPDQETQYF
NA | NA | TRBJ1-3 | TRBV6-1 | TGTGCCAGCCTGGCAGATGGAAACACCATATATTTT | CASLADGNTIYF
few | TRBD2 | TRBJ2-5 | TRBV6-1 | TGTGCCAGCAGTGATCCCGGGACTAGCGGTTTGGTAGCCCAGTACTTC | CASSDPGTSGLVAQYF
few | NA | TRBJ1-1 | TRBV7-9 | TGTGCCAGCAGCTTAGGTGGGTGGGAGCACACTGAAGCTTTCTTT | CASSLGGWEHTEAFF
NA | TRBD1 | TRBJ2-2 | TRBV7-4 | TGTGCCAGCAGCTTAGTCGGGACAGGGTCCGGGGAGCTGTTTTTT | CASSLVGTGSGELFF
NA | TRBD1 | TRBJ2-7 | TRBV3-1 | TGTGCCAGCAGCCAACACGGGACAGTCCGAGAGCAGTACTTC | CASSQHGTVREQYF